This section outlines one T cell receptor (beta chain) sequence together with its context. Its antigen is unknown. The entry originates in a study of identical twins. Study-level results: Beta clonotypes that were abundant in cord blood contained fewer insertions, a pattern absent from memory repertoires.

After template switching added a universal primer site, the resulting cDNA carried unique molecular identifiers. Each CDR3 protein gets one entry after TCRdb re-called the 5' RACE reads with MiXCR. Seen here are 470,000 or so distinct CDR3 sequences, approximately 25% observed once, and the top ten hold around 3%. CDR3 length equals 12 residues. Trimming cost V 7 bases and J 1 base, with 6 bases left between them. Germline V gene sequence: CDR1 ENHRY, CDR2 SYGVKD. These data are also associated with another study on T cells expressing NK-cell markers. That publication notes: It was from sorted CD3+CD56+NKG2C+, CD3+CD56+NKG2C- and CD3+CD56-NKG2C+ T cells that TCR beta repertoires came.

The receptor's source is a woman younger than 35 in good health. Source material: CD4+ T cells sorted from blood. The rearrangement links TRBV10-3 to TRBJ2-3, with no clear D. Here the CDR3 DNA reads TGTGCCATCACCCCGGGCACAGATACGCAGTATTTT. The encoded protein is CAITPGTDTQYF.